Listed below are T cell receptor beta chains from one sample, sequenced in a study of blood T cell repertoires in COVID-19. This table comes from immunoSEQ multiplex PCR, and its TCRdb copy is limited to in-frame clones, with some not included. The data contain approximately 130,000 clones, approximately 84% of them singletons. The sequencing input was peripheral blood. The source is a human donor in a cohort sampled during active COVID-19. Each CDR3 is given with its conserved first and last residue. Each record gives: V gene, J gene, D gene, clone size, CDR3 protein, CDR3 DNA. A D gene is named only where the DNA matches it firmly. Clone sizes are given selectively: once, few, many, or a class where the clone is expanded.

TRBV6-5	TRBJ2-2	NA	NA	CASRKNTGYTGELFF	TGTGCCAGCAGGAAAAACACAGGCTACACCGGGGAGCTGTTTTTT
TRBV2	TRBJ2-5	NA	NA	CASTNPAGQETQYF	TGTGCCAGCACCAACCCTGCAGGTCAAGAGACCCAGTACTTC
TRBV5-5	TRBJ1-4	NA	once	CASSSSIRGDSPNEKLFF	TGTGCCAGCAGTTCGTCAATACGGGGGGACTCTCCGAATGAAAAACTGTTTTTT
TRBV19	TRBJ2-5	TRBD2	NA	CASNARGGAQETQYF	TGTGCCAGTAATGCCCGGGGGGGGGCCCAAGAGACCCAGTACTTC
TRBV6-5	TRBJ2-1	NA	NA	CASRDILYNEQFF	TGTGCCAGCAGGGACATCCTCTACAATGAGCAGTTCTTC
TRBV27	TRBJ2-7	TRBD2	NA	CASSPGGSYEQYF	TGTGCCAGCAGTCCGGGGGGCTCCTACGAGCAGTACTTC
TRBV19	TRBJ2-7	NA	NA	CASSIDFGRHYEQYF	TGTGCCAGTAGTATAGATTTCGGGAGACACTACGAGCAGTACTTC
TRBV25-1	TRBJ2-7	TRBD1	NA	CASSGGQGSDEQYF	TGTGCCAGCAGTGGAGGACAGGGAAGTGACGAGCAGTACTTC
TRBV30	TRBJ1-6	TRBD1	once	CAWSVQGANSPLHF	TGTGCCTGGAGTGTTCAGGGGGCAAATTCACCCCTCCACTTT
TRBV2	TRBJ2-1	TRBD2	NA	CASSERGLVSYNEQFF	TGTGCCAGCAGTGAAAGAGGACTAGTCTCCTACAATGAGCAGTTCTTC
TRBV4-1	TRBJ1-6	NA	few	CASSQDWTTLASPLHF	TGCGCCAGCAGCCAAGATTGGACCACCCTAGCTTCACCCCTCCACTTT
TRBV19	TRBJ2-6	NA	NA	CASSATVGANVLTF	TGTGCCAGTAGCGCTACAGTAGGGGCCAACGTCCTGACTTTC
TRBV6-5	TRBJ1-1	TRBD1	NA	CASRRDRYAAEAFF	TGTGCCAGCAGGAGGGACAGGTATGCGGCTGAAGCTTTCTTT
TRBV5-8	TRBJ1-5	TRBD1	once	CASSYDRGSQPQHF	TGTGCCAGCAGCTACGACAGGGGGAGCCAGCCCCAGCATTTT
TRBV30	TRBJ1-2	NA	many	CAWSADIRGTYGYTF	TGTGCCTGGAGTGCGGACATTAGGGGCACTTATGGCTACACCTTC
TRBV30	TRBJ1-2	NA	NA	CAANAAGYGYTF	TGTGCCGCCAACGCGGCAGGGTATGGCTACACCTTC
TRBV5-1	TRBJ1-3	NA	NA	CAPRSGVALSPSGNTIYF	TGCGCCCCCCGCTCCGGGGTGGCTCTCTCTCCCTCTGGAAACACCATATATTTT
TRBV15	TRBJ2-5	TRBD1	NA	CATSIRDRGPETQYF	TGTGCCACCAGCATCCGGGACAGGGGGCCAGAGACCCAGTACTTC
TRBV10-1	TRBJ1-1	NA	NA	CASSEFQGYTEAFF	TGCGCCAGCAGTGAGTTTCAGGGATATACTGAAGCTTTCTTT
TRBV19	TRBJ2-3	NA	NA	CASSRGTGLPDTQYF	TGTGCCAGTAGTCGGGGGACCGGGCTACCAGATACGCAGTATTTT
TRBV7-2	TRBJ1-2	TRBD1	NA	CASSVDRGRGYTF	TGTGCCAGCAGCGTGGACAGGGGACGCGGCTACACCTTC
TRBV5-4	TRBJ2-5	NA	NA	CATAVGSQETQYF	TGTGCAACCGCAGTTGGGAGTCAAGAGACCCAGTACTTC
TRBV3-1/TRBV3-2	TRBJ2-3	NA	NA	CASKDRGAGNTDTQYF	TGTGCCAGCAAGGACCGGGGGGCGGGAAACACAGATACGCAGTATTTT
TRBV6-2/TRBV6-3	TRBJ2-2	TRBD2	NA	CASSYRGGRYTGELFF	TGTGCCAGCAGTTACCGCGGGGGTCGCTACACCGGGGAGCTGTTTTTT
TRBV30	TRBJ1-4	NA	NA	CAWSVGLGREKLFF	TGTGCCTGGAGTGTAGGCCTAGGGAGGGAAAAACTGTTTTTT
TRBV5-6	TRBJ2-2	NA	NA	CASSLVGGANTGELFF	TGTGCCAGCAGCTTGGTTGGCGGGGCTAACACCGGGGAGCTGTTTTTT
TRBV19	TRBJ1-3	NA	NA	CASSRDNSGNTIYF	TGTGCCAGTAGCCGGGACAACTCTGGAAACACCATATATTTT
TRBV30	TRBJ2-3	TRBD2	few	CAWTVGLAAATDTQYF	TGTGCCTGGACCGTAGGACTAGCGGCCGCAACAGATACGCAGTATTTT
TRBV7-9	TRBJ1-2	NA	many	CASSLSGQTPYGYTF	TGTGCCAGCAGCTTAAGCGGACAGACACCCTATGGCTACACCTTC
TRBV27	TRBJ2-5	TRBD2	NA	CASSFKRGVQETQYF	TGTGCCAGCAGTTTCAAGCGGGGGGTACAAGAGACCCAGTACTTC
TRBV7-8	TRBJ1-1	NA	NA	CASSSDTEAFF	TGTGCCAGCAGCTCGGACACTGAAGCTTTCTTT
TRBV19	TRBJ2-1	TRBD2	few	CASSRPGTSRDEQFF	TGTGCCAGTAGTAGGCCCGGGACTAGCAGAGATGAGCAGTTCTTC
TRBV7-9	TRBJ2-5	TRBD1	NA	CASSSTTGGQETQYF	TGTGCCAGCAGCTCAACGACAGGGGGCCAAGAGACCCAGTACTTC
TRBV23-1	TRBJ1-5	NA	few	CAGGGEDQPQHF	TGCGCCGGGGGGGGAGAGGATCAGCCCCAGCATTTT
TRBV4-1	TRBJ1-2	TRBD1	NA	CASSLMGQGADYGYTF	TGCGCCAGCAGCCTGATGGGACAGGGGGCCGACTATGGCTACACCTTC
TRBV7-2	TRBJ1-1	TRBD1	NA	CASSYRQGSTGAFF	TGTGCCAGCAGCTATAGACAGGGGTCGACGGGAGCTTTCTTT
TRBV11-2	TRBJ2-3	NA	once	CASSVQVAGPDTQYF	TGTGCCAGCAGCGTACAGGTGGCCGGTCCAGATACGCAGTATTTT
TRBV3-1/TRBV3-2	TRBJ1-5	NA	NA	CASSQGYGGNQPQHF	TGTGCCAGCAGCCAAGGCTACGGGGGTAATCAGCCCCAGCATTTT
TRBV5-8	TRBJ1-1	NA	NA	CASSLVRGEAFF	TGTGCCAGCAGCTTGGTAAGGGGCGAAGCTTTCTTT
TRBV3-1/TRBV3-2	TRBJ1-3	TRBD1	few	CASSQPGTGPSGNTIYF	TGTGCCAGCAGCCAACCGGGGACAGGCCCCTCTGGAAACACCATATATTTT
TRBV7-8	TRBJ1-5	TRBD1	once	CASSLRRDRRYYSNQPQHF	TGTGCCAGCAGCTTACGCCGGGACAGGAGATATTATAGCAATCAGCCCCAGCATTTT
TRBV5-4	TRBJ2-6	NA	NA	CASSLVWASGANVLTF	TGTGCCAGCAGCTTGGTCTGGGCTTCTGGGGCCAACGTCCTGACTTTC
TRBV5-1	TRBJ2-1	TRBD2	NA	CASSSSGGTRNEQFF	TGCGCCAGCAGCTCATCGGGGGGTACGAGGAATGAGCAGTTCTTC
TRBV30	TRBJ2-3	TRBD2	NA	CAWRGLAGGPRYF	TGTGCCTGGAGGGGACTAGCGGGGGGGCCTCGGTATTTT
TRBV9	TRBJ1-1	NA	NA	CASSAVLGQGRTEAFF	TGTGCCAGCAGCGCAGTACTGGGGCAGGGTCGGACTGAAGCTTTCTTT
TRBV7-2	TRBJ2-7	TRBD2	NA	CASSLEAGGALIYEQYF	TGTGCCAGCAGCTTAGAGGCGGGGGGCGCGTTAATCTACGAGCAGTACTTC
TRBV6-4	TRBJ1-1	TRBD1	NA	CASRGQGATTEAFF	TGTGCCAGCCGGGGACAGGGGGCGACTACTGAAGCTTTCTTT
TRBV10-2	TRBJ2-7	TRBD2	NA	CASRSPRAGGSYEQYF	TGCGCCAGCAGATCCCCCAGAGCGGGGGGGTCATACGAGCAGTACTTC
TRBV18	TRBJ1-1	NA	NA	CASSPMTVRNMNTEAFF	TGTGCCAGCTCACCGATGACAGTTCGGAACATGAACACTGAAGCTTTCTTT
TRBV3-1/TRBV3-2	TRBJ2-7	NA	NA	CASSQVGRGYSYEQYF	TGTGCCAGCAGCCAAGTCGGAAGGGGGTATTCATACGAGCAGTACTTC
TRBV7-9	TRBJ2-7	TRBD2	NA	CASSYPGLAYEQYF	TGTGCCAGCAGCTACCCGGGACTAGCTTACGAGCAGTACTTC